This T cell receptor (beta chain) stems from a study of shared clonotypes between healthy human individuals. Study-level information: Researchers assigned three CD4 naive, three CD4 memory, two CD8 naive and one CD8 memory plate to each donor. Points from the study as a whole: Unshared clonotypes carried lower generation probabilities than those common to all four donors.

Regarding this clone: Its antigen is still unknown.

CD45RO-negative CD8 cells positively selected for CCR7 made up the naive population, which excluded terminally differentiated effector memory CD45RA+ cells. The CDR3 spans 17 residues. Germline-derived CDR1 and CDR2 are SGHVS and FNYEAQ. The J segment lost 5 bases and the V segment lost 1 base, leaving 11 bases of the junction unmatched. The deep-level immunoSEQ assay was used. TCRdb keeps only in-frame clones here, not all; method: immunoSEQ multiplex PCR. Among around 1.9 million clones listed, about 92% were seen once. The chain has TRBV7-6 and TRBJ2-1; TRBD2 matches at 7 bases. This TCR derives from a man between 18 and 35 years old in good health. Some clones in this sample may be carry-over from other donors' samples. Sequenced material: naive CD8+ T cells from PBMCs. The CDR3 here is CASSLGWASGRNNEQFF. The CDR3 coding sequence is TGTGCCAGCAGCTTAGGTTGGGCTAGCGGCAGGAACAATGAGCAGTTCTTC.